What follows are 16 T cell receptor beta chains derived from one specimen sequenced in a study of blood T cells in healthy people across ages. Combining a sample-barcoded 5' primer with a J-beta primer mix, a second PCR ran for about 7 to 11 cycles. In TCRdb, the 5' RACE reads were re-called with MiXCR into one record per CDR3 protein. This table has approximately 800,000 distinct CDR3 sequences, about 37% appearing once. Sample: blood. These TCRs come from a man aged 18 to 29 in good health.

This clonotype was recorded at least ten times. V and J are TRBV29-1 and TRBJ2-2, with 7 bases matching TRBD2. V lost 4 bases and J lost 6; bases outside the gene matches: 5. Germline V gene data show CDR1 as SQVTM and CDR2 as ANQGSEA. The length of the CDR3 is 13 residues. The CDR3 DNA follows: TGCAGCGTTGTGGAGGGAGGGGCCGGGGAGCTGTTTTTT. This encodes CSVVEGGAGELFF.

The chain combines TRBV20-1 with TRBJ1-2; the match to TRBD1 covers 8 bases. This CDR3 is built from 13 residues. Per the germline V gene, CDR1 is DFQATT and CDR2 is SNEGSKA (reference sequence). V trimming: 0 bases; J trimming: 8 bases; junction bases outside the gene matches: 5. CDR3 region: CSARDQGAQGYTF. DNA for the CDR3: TGCAGTGCTAGAGATCAGGGGGCGCAAGGCTACACCTTC.

The rearrangement joins TRBV5-1 to TRBJ1-1; tentative D call: TRBD1 (6 bases). V lost 4 bases and J lost 4, with 14 bases in between. The germline gives CDR1 SGHRS, CDR2 YFSETQ. The CDR3 is 14 residues long. This CDR3 is CASSPDRGATEAFF. DNA of the CDR3: TGCGCCAGCAGCCCCGACCGGGGGGCCACTGAAGCTTTCTTT.

The chain has TRBV15 and TRBJ1-1; tentatively, D is TRBD1 (5 bases). This CDR3 has 13 residues. The germline CDR1 and CDR2 sequences are LNHNV and YYDKDF (reference sequence). The CDR3 DNA reads TGTGCAACCGAGAGACAGCCGAACACTGAAGCTTTCTTT. Translating it yields CATERQPNTEAFF.

The chain joins TRBV11-2 to TRBJ2-5; D perhaps matches TRBD2 (6 bases). CDR3 length: 12 residues. Germline assignment: CDR1 SGHAT and CDR2 FQNNGV. V lost 2 bases to trimming and J lost 11 bases, with 12 bases between them. The CDR3 DNA sequence: TGTGCCAGCAGCTTACATCTTCGGGAGCAGTACTTC. Amino acids: CASSLHLREQYF.

This clonotype was counted only a few times. The chain recombines TRBV7-7 with TRBJ2-5; D perhaps matches TRBD2 (5 bases). Trimming pared 1 base from V and 5 bases from J, leaving 14 bases between. Germline V gives CDR1 SSHAT, CDR2 FNYEAQ (reference sequence). The CDR3 spans 15 residues. The CDR3 DNA reads as TGTGCCAGCAGCTTAGAGCCCGGGATGGATGAGACCCAGTACTTC. Encoded protein: CASSLEPGMDETQYF. Based on the CDR3 plus reference TRBV7-7 and TRBJ2-5, the full variable domain is GAGVSQSPRYKVTKRGQDVTLRCDPISSHATLYWYQQALGQGPEFLTYFNYEAQPDKSGLPSDRFSAERPEGSISTLTIQRTEQRDSAMYRCASSLEPGMDETQYFGPGTRLLVL.

Details on this clonotype: This may arise from a read error, as a much more abundant clone is one base away. The rearrangement uses TRBV4-2 and TRBJ2-1, with 10 bases matching TRBD2. This CDR3 spans 17 amino acids. The V gene's germline CDR1 is LGHNA and CDR2 YNFKEQ. This CDR3 reads CASNQALSGGASNEQFF. CDR3 bases: TGTGCCAGCAACCAAGCTCTAAGCGGGGGGGCCTCGAATGAGCAGTTCTTC.

This rearrangement joins TRBV12-3 or TRBV12-4 to TRBJ1-5; unclear D gene. This CDR3 region has 14 residues. Trimming took off 7 bases at V and 1 base at J, with 11 bases between the two ends. CDR3 DNA sequence: TGTGCCAGCACCCGGGCGGGAAGCAATCAGCCCCAGCATTTT. It encodes CASTRAGSNQPQHF.

This clonotype was detected ten times or more. The chain employs TRBV4-1 and TRBJ1-2, with D perhaps matching TRBD1 (5 bases). Trimming left V 1 base short and J 5 bases short, with 23 bases between. CDR1 is MGHRA, CDR2 YSYEKL, per germline. The CDR3 contains 18 residues. The CDR3 protein is CASSQVGAYYKEWYGYTF. The CDR3 coding sequence is TGCGCCAGCAGCCAAGTTGGGGCCTATTACAAAGAATGGTATGGCTACACCTTC.

V and J are TRBV27 and TRBJ2-3; D possibly corresponds to TRBD1 (5 bases). From germline, CDR1 is MNHEY and CDR2 SMNVEV (reference sequence). V gave up 0 bases and J gave up 4 bases, with 14 bases separating them. CDR3 length: 16 amino acids. The CDR3 DNA reads TGTGCCAGCAGTTTATCTCGCAGGGTTTTGGCAGATACGCAGTATTTT. It translates to CASSLSRRVLADTQYF.

The rearrangement joins TRBV6-6 to TRBJ2-1; no reliable D call. Looked up from germline, CDR1 is MNHNY and CDR2 is SVGAGI (reference sequence). The CDR3 covers 12 residues. V was shortened by 2 bases and J by 9 bases, with 8 bases between the two germline ends. The chain's CDR3 is CASSYTYREQFF. CDR3 DNA sequence: TGTGCCAGCAGTTACACTTACCGTGAGCAGTTCTTC.

The CDR3 DNA follows: TGTGCCAGCAGCCAACCTCTGGGTGAAAAACTGTTTTTT. Translating gives CASSQPLGEKLFF. V is TRBV16 and J is TRBJ1-4, with D hard to call. V was cut by 2 bases and J by 7 bases, with 8 bases left in between. The CDR3 contains 13 residues. Germline V CDR1 and CDR2: KGHSY, FQNENV.

V and J are TRBV20-1 and TRBJ1-2; D call uncertain. The germline gives CDR1 DFQATT, CDR2 SNEGSKA (reference sequence). The ends were cut back, 1 base at V and 6 bases at J, with 9 bases in the middle. There are 12 residues in the CDR3. CDR3 region: CSARARRNGYTF. CDR3 coding DNA: TGCAGTGCTAGAGCCAGGAGAAATGGCTACACCTTC.

This sequence joins TRBV6-2 or TRBV6-3 and TRBJ2-5; D is perhaps TRBD1 (5 bases). The tail of the sequence fits TRBJ2-7 better, so the J call may be wrong. CDR1 and CDR2 from the germline V gene are MNHEY and SVGEGT. This CDR3 has 14 amino acids. This chain's CDR3 is CASSYLGFTGEQYF. CDR3 nucleotide sequence: TGTGCCAGCAGTTATCTAGGATTTACAGGCGAGCAGTACTTC.

The chain employs TRBV14 and TRBJ1-6; no clear D. The germline V gene has CDR1 SGHDN and CDR2 FVKESK. V shed 2 bases and J shed 6 bases, with 5 bases lying between them. The CDR3 consists of 13 residues. As DNA, the CDR3 is TGTGCCAGCAGCCAACAGAGTAATTCACCCCTCCACTTT. It translates to CASSQQSNSPLHF.

The chain employs TRBV3-1 and TRBJ2-4, with 8 bases aligning to TRBD1. The CDR3 length is 14 residues. Germline V gene data show CDR1 as LGHDT and CDR2 as YNNKEL (reference sequence). V trimming: 3 bases; J trimming: 13 bases; junction bases outside the gene matches: 11. The CDR3 spells CASSHSDRAEEQYF. The CDR3 region has the DNA TGTGCCAGCAGCCATTCGGACAGGGCCGAGGAGCAGTACTTC. The entire variable domain, with the rest obtained from reference TRBV3-1 and TRBJ2-4, is as follows: DTAVSQTPKYLVTQMGNDKSIKCEQNLGHDTMYWYKQDSKKFLKIMFSYNNKELIINETVPNRFSPKSPDKAHLNLHINSLELGDSAVYFCASSHSDRAEEQYFGAGTRLSVL.